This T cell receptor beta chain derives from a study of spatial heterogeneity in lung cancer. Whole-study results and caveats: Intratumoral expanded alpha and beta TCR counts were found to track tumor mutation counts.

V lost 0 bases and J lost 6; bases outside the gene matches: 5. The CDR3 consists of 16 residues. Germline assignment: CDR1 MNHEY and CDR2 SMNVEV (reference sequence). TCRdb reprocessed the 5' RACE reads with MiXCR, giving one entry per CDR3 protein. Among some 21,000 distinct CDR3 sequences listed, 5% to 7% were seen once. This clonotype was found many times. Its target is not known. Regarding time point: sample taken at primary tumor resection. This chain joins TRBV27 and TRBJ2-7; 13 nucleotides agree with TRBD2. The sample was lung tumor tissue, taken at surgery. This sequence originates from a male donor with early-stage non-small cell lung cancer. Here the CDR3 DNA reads TGTGCCAGCAGTTTATCTCCACTAGCGGGAGGGAGCGAGCAGTACTTC. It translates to CASSLSPLAGGSEQYF.